This T cell receptor beta chain emerged from a study of T cells in localized non-small cell lung cancer. Germline V lookup: CDR1 ENHRY, CDR2 SYGVKD. V lost 2 bases to trimming and J lost 2 bases, with 6 bases between them. The CDR3 has 13 amino acids. Method: immunoSEQ multiplex PCR; TCRdb's copy keeps in-frame clones and lacks some. There are around 140,000 clones in the sample; 80% to 90% occur only once, and approximately 1.5% lies in the top ten. Study-level results: Clonality of T cells reached its maximum in uninvolved adjacent lung, surpassing tumor. A higher density of T cells in blood coincided with extended overall survival. Since sequencing was restricted to only one region of the tumor, intratumor heterogeneity remains a possibility. Detection in adjacent lung was observed for a median around 50 of the top 100 tumor clones.

Worth noting for this clone: Its specificity is not known.

The chain uses TRBV10-3 and TRBJ2-5; D might be TRBD2 (6 bases). The receptor comes from a female donor of 60 years or more with stage I lung adenocarcinoma. Here the sequenced sample was peripheral blood, taken before any cancer treatment. The CDR3 DNA reads as TGTGCCATCAGTGAGGCGGGGCAAGAGACCCAGTACTTC. Its translation: CAISEAGQETQYF.